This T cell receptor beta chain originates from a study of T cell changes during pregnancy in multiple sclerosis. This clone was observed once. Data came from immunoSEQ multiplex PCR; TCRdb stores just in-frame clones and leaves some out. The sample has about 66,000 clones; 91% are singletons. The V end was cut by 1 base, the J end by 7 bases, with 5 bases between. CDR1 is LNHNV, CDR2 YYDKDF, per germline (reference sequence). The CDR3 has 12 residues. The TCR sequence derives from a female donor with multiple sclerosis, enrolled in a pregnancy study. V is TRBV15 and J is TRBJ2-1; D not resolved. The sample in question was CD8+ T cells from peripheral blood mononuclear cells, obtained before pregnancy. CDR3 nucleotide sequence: TGTGCCACCAGCAGAGTGGCAAATGAGCAGTTCTTC. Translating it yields CATSRVANEQFF.